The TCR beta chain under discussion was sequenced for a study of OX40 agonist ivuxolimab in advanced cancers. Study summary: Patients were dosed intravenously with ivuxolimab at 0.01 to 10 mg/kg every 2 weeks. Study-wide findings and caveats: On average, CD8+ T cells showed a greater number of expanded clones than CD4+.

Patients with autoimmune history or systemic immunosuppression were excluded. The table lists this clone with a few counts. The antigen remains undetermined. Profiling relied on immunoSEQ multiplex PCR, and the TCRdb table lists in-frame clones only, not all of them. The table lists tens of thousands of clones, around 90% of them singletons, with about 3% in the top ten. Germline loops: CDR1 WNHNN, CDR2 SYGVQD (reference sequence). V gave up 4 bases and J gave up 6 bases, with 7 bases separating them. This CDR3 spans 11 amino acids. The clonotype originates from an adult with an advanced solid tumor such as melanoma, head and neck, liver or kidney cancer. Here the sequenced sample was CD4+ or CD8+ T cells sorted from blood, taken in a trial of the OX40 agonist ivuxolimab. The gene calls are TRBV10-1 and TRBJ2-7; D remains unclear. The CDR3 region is CASSVGGEQYF. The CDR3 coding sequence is TGCGCCAGCAGTGTAGGTGGCGAGCAGTACTTC.